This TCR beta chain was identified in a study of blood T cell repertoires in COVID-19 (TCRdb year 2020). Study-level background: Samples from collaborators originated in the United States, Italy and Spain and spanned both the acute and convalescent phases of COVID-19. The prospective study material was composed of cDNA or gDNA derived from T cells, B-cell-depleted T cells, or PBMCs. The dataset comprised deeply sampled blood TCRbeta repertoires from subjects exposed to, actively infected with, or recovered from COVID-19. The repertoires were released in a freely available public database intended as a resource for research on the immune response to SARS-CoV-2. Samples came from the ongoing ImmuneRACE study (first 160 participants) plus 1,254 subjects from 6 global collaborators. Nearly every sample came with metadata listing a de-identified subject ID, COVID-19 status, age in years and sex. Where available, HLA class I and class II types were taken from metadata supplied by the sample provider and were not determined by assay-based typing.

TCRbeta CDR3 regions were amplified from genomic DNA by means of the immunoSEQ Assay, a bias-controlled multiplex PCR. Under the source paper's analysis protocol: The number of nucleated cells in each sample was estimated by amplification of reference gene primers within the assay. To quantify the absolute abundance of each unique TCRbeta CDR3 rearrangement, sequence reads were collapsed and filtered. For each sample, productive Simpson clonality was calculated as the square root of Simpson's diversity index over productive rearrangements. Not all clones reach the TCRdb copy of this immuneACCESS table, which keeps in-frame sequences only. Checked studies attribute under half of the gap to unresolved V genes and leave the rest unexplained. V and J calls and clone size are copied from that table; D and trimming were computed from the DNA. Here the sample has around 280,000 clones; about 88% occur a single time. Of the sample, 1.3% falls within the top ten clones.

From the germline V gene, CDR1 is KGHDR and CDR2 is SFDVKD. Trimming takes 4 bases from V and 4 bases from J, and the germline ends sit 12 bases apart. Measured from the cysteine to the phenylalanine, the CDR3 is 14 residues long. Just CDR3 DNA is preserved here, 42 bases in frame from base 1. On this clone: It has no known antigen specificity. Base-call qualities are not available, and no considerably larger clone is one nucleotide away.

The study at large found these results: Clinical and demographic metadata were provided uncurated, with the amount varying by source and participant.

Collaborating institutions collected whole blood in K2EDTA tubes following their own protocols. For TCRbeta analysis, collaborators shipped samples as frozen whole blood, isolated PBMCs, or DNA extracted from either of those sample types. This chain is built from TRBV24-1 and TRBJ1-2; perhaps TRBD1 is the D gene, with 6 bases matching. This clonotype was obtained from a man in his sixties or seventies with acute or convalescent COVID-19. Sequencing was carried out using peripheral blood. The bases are TGTGCCACCAGTGACCGAGGACAGATCTATGGCTACACCTTC. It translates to CATSDRGQIYGYTF.